Presented here are 26 T cell receptor beta chains from one specimen sequenced in a study of glioma-infiltrating T cells after dendritic cell vaccination. Libraries were prepared by immunoSEQ multiplex PCR; TCRdb keeps only in-frame clonotypes and omits some of them. Of under 100,000 clones detected, 70% to 90% appear once; the ten largest clones hold roughly 2.9%. This sample comprised blood, obtained before dendritic cell vaccination. The origin of the receptors is a human donor with glioblastoma.

The chain carries TRBV5-1 and TRBJ2-7, with D possibly matching TRBD2 (5 bases). The germline CDR1 and CDR2 sequences are SGHRS and YFSETQ. The CDR3 sequence is 13 residues long. V was pared by 4 bases and J by 3 bases, with 11 bases between. CDR3 sequence: CASSPGENYEQYF. The CDR3 DNA follows: TGCGCCAGCAGCCCCGGGGAGAACTACGAGCAGTACTTC.

The chain combines TRBV6-5 with TRBJ1-2; weak D call: TRBD1 (6 bases). Germline loops: CDR1 MNHEY, CDR2 SVGAGI. The CDR3 contains 11 residues. Trimming removed 6 bases at V and 8 bases at J, with 10 bases between. The CDR3: CASRKDSGYTF. The DNA for the CDR3 is TGTGCCAGCAGGAAGGACAGCGGCTACACCTTC.

The V call is TRBV4-1, the J call TRBJ1-2; TRBD1 aligns across 9 bases. Trimming took 4 bases from V and 4 from J; bases not matched to a gene: 7. The CDR3 length is 15 residues. Looked up from germline, CDR1 is MGHRA and CDR2 is YSYEKL. The CDR3 loop is CASSLGTGMSYGYTF. For the CDR3, the DNA is TGCGCCAGCAGCCTAGGGACAGGGATGAGCTATGGCTACACCTTC.

The chain links TRBV7-6 to TRBJ2-3; D is perhaps TRBD2 (5 bases). The CDR3 extends over 16 amino acids. CDR1 SGHVS and CDR2 FNYEAQ come from the germline V gene. The V and J ends lost 0 bases and 6 bases respectively, with 16 bases between them. This CDR3 is CASSLAWTAIRDTQYF. DNA for the CDR3: TGTGCCAGCAGCTTAGCTTGGACTGCCATTAGGGATACGCAGTATTTT.

This chain joins TRBV14 and TRBJ1-2; possibly TRBD1 for D (5 bases). The CDR3 is 15 amino acids. V gave up 1 base and J gave up 4 bases, with 13 bases separating them. Germline V gene lookup returns CDR1 SGHDN and CDR2 FVKESK. CDR3 nucleotide sequence: TGTGCCAGCAGCCAAGTTTGGGGACTGAGCTATGGCTACACCTTC. Protein: CASSQVWGLSYGYTF.

The V gene is TRBV7-8, the J gene TRBJ2-7; D is ambiguous. Germline values: CDR1 SGHVS, CDR2 FQNEAQ. The CDR3 is 13 amino acids. Trimming took 0 bases from V and 3 from J, leaving 6 bases between them. The CDR3 is CASSLARSYEQYF. In DNA, the CDR3 is TGTGCCAGCAGCTTAGCGCGTAGCTACGAGCAGTACTTC. Full variable domain (outside the CDR3, taken from reference TRBV7-8 and TRBJ2-7): GAGVSQSPRYKVAKRGQDVALRCDPISGHVSLFWYQQALGQGPEFLTYFQNEAQLDKSGLPSDRFFAERPEGSVSTLKIQRTQQEDSAVYLCASSLARSYEQYFGPGTRLTVT.

The CDR3 reads CATSRGQGNAYEQYF. The CDR3 DNA reads as TGTGCCACCAGCAGGGGACAGGGGAATGCCTACGAGCAGTACTTC. The chain uses TRBV15 and TRBJ2-7; TRBD1 matches 10 bases. Germline V lookup: CDR1 LNHNV, CDR2 YYDKDF (reference sequence). Trimming removed 3 bases from V and 2 bases from J; junction bases left unmatched: 4. CDR3 length: 15 amino acids.

This clone was counted between two and nine times. This chain uses TRBV6-1 with TRBJ2-1; tentatively, D is TRBD2 (6 bases). The V end lost 3 bases, the J end lost 9 bases, and 21 bases lay between the germline ends. Germline CDR1 MNHNS, CDR2 SASEGT. The CDR3 length is 16 residues. The CDR3 region is CASSEGGSGRPTEQFF. CDR3 coding DNA: TGTGCCAGCAGTGAGGGGGGTTCAGGACGCCCAACTGAGCAGTTCTTC.

This chain links TRBV6-1 with TRBJ1-2; no clear D gene. Trimming removed 1 base at V and 0 bases at J, with 6 bases between. Germline CDR1 is MNHNS and CDR2 is SASEGT. This CDR3 is built from 14 residues. CDR3 region: CASSEGLANYGYTF. The CDR3 bases are TGTGCCAGCAGTGAAGGGTTAGCTAACTATGGCTACACCTTC.

CDR3 DNA: TGTGCCAGCAGCCCGGACAGGGTTCGGGAAAAACTGTTTTTT. It yields the protein CASSPDRVREKLFF. V is TRBV5-4 and J is TRBJ1-4; 8 bases map to TRBD1. The trim removed 4 bases at V and 8 bases at J, leaving 7 bases unmatched. The length of the CDR3 is 14 residues. Germline assignment: CDR1 SGHNT and CDR2 YYREEE (reference sequence).

The genes are TRBV2 and TRBJ1-2, with D possibly matching TRBD1 (6 bases). The CDR3 length is 14 residues. In germline, CDR1 is SNHLY, CDR2 FYNNEI. Trimming removed 10 bases at V and 2 bases at J, with 17 bases between. The CDR3 region has the DNA TGTGCCACCCAGACAGGAGTCGGAAACTATGGCTACACCTTC. This translates into CATQTGVGNYGYTF.

The V and J genes are TRBV5-1 and TRBJ2-7; 8 nucleotides agree with TRBD2. Germline trimming cut 0 bases from V and 4 bases from J; bases unmatched to any gene: 3. Germline V gene data show CDR1 as SGHRS and CDR2 as YFSETQ. The CDR3 is made up of 14 amino acids. CDR3: CASSLERGIYEQYF. The CDR3 bases are TGCGCCAGCAGCTTGGAGCGGGGGATATACGAGCAGTACTTC.

The chain carries TRBV27 and TRBJ2-1; D unresolved. This CDR3 is built from 14 residues. The ends were cut back, 3 bases at V and 3 bases at J, with 9 bases in the middle. The germline gives CDR1 MNHEY, CDR2 SMNVEV (reference sequence). CDR3 DNA sequence: TGTGCCAGCAGTTTCTCCCAGTACTACAATGAGCAGTTCTTC. Amino acids: CASSFSQYYNEQFF.

The genes are TRBV15 and TRBJ2-5, with TRBD1 matching over 8 bases. V was pared by 0 bases and J by 4 bases, with 10 bases of the junction left unmatched. The CDR3 length is 17 residues. CDR1 LNHNV and CDR2 YYDKDF come from the germline V gene (reference sequence). As DNA, the CDR3 is TGTGCCACCAGCAGAGAAGGTCCAGGGGGCAGGCCAGAGACCCAGTACTTC. Amino acid sequence: CATSREGPGGRPETQYF.

The rearrangement joins TRBV18 to TRBJ2-7, with 10 bases matching TRBD2. Unmatched junction bases numbered 3, after V lost 6 bases and J lost 1 base. CDR3 length: 14 residues. The germline V gene encodes CDR1 KGHSH and CDR2 LQKENI. CDR3 loop: CASSGTSASYEQYF. Here the CDR3 DNA reads TGTGCCAGCTCCGGGACTAGCGCTTCCTACGAGCAGTACTTC.

The chain couples TRBV10-3 to TRBJ1-1; perhaps TRBD1 as D (6 bases). The V and J ends lost 6 bases and 2 bases respectively, with 13 bases between them. The CDR3 has 14 amino acids. Germline CDR1 is ENHRY and CDR2 is SYGVKD. CDR3 nucleotide sequence: TGTGCCATCAGCGATCTGGGGGCAAACACTGAAGCTTTCTTT. It is translated as CAISDLGANTEAFF.

The chain employs TRBV5-1 and TRBJ1-6; TRBD1 matches 8 bases. The length of the CDR3 is 15 residues. Germline values: CDR1 SGHRS, CDR2 YFSETQ. The J segment lost 9 bases and the V segment lost 0 bases, leaving 5 bases of the junction unmatched. The CDR3 region has the DNA TGCGCCAGCAGCTTGGGACAGGGGTGGGGTTCACCCCTCCACTTT. Its protein product is CASSLGQGWGSPLHF.

This clone was counted once. V usage is TRBV5-1 and J usage is TRBJ2-1, with D possibly matching TRBD1 (6 bases). Trimming stripped 0 bases from V and 9 bases from J, with 16 bases between. This CDR3 contains 15 residues. Germline V gene lookup returns CDR1 SGHRS and CDR2 YFSETQ. CDR3 sequence (DNA): TGCGCCAGCAGCTTGGGACCTAACACAGGGAGTGAGCAGTTCTTC. Its protein product is CASSLGPNTGSEQFF. The full variable domain, with the rest looked up from reference TRBV5-1 and TRBJ2-1, is KAGVTQTPRYLIKTRGQQVTLSCSPISGHRSVSWYQQTPGQGLQFLFEYFSETQRNKGNFPGRFSGRQFSNSRSEMNVSTLELGDSALYLCASSLGPNTGSEQFFGPGTRLTVL.

This clone was seen only a few times. CDR3 nucleotide sequence: TGCAGCGTTGAAGATCAGGACTCCAGCTCCTACAATGAGCAGTTCTTC. Translation: CSVEDQDSSSYNEQFF. The chain couples TRBV29-1 to TRBJ2-1; a weak D match, TRBD2 (5 bases). V shed 0 bases and J shed 0 bases, with 12 bases lying between them. CDR1 is SQVTM and CDR2 is ANQGSEA in the germline V gene. CDR3 length: 16 residues.

This chain joins TRBV7-3 and TRBJ1-2; TRBD1 might be the D (5 bases). Deletions cut 3 bases from V and 7 bases from J, with 15 bases between. The CDR3 sequence is 14 residues long. Germline CDR1 and CDR2: SGHTA and FQGTGA. DNA for the CDR3: TGTGCCAGCAGCTTCGGCAGGGAAAATTCTGGCTACACCTTC. Protein: CASSFGRENSGYTF.

The chain is built from TRBV5-1 and TRBJ2-3; TRBD2 matches at 11 bases. V shed 1 base, J shed 5 bases, and the junction held 9 bases outside the gene matches. Germline V gene data show CDR1 as SGHRS and CDR2 as YFSETQ. This CDR3 has 17 residues. The CDR3 reads CASSLLVSGGAGDTQYF. In nucleotides, the CDR3 is TGCGCCAGCAGCTTGTTGGTTAGCGGGGGGGCCGGAGATACGCAGTATTTT.

The V gene is TRBV5-1, the J gene TRBJ2-3; D is perhaps TRBD1 (6 bases). Germline CDR1 reads SGHRS; CDR2 reads YFSETQ. V lost 4 bases and J 6 bases, leaving 24 bases between the germline ends. The CDR3 is made up of 17 amino acids. This CDR3 reads CASSLTSRGDQVDTQYF. In DNA form, the CDR3 reads TGCGCCAGCAGCCTGACCAGCAGGGGCGACCAGGTGGATACGCAGTATTTT.

The chain is built from TRBV4-1 and TRBJ2-1; D is possibly TRBD2 (5 bases). Trimming cost V 0 bases and J 2 bases, with 17 bases left between them. From germline, CDR1 is MGHRA and CDR2 YSYEKL. There are 18 residues in the CDR3. The DNA of the CDR3 is TGCGCCAGCAGCCAAGATATTCCTCTAGCCAATCCCTACAATGAGCAGTTCTTC. Translating gives CASSQDIPLANPYNEQFF.

CDR3 residues: CASSIGVFGYTF. The CDR3 DNA is TGTGCCAGTAGTATCGGGGTCTTTGGCTACACCTTC. The chain recombines TRBV19 with TRBJ1-2; D is undetermined. The germline V gene has CDR1 LNHDA and CDR2 SQIVND (reference sequence). This CDR3 has 12 amino acids. V was cut by 3 bases and J by 7 bases, with 9 bases left in between.

The V and J genes are TRBV7-9 and TRBJ1-4; a weak D match, TRBD1 (6 bases). V lost 5 bases and J 4 bases, leaving 11 bases between the germline ends. The germline V gene has CDR1 SEHNR and CDR2 FQNEAQ (reference sequence). This CDR3 is built from 14 residues. This CDR3 is CASSPRTVNEKLFF. CDR3 DNA: TGTGCCAGCAGCCCCCGGACAGTTAATGAAAAACTGTTTTTT.

The chain recombines TRBV6-5 with TRBJ2-5; the match to TRBD1 covers 7 bases. The germline V gene has CDR1 MNHEY and CDR2 SVGAGI. Trimming removed 6 bases from V and 4 bases from J; junction bases left unmatched: 8. CDR3 length: 14 amino acids. CDR3 in DNA: TGTGCCAGCAGGCGCCAGGGGGTCGGAGAGACCCAGTACTTC. The encoded protein is CASRRQGVGETQYF.